One and the same sample provided the 19 T cell receptor beta chains below, sequenced in a study of long-term antiretroviral therapy in people with HIV. They ran version v3.0 of the immunoSEQ assay at survey level. Clones were sequenced by immunoSEQ multiplex PCR, and TCRdb holds only the in-frame ones, with some missing. The repertoire holds 20,000 to 25,000 clones, with under 85% as singletons. Sequencing was performed on unsorted PBMCs, taken 1.1 years before starting antiretroviral therapy. Source of these receptors: a woman in her 40s with HIV.

The genes are TRBV14 and TRBJ1-1; D ambiguous. The germline V gene has CDR1 SGHDN and CDR2 FVKESK. The V end lost 3 bases, the J end lost 5 bases, and 10 bases lay between the germline ends. The length of the CDR3 is 13 residues. The CDR3 bases are TGTGCCAGCAGCCAGGTCGGTCGAACTGAAGCTTTCTTT. Amino acid sequence: CASSQVGRTEAFF.

The chain uses TRBV2 and TRBJ1-2, with TRBD1 identical over 9 bases. Germline CDR1 SNHLY, CDR2 FYNNEI. The CDR3 length is 12 residues. Germline trimming cut 2 bases from V and 14 bases from J; bases unmatched to any gene: 6. The CDR3 spells CASSERDRVWTF. The CDR3 DNA follows: TGTGCCAGCAGTGAAAGGGACAGGGTCTGGACCTTC. Looking up the rest from reference TRBV2 and TRBJ1-2 gives the full variable domain: EPEVTQTPSHQVTQMGQEVILRCVPISNHLYFYWYRQILGQKVEFLVSFYNNEISEKSEIFDDQFSVERPDGSNFTLKIRSTKLEDSAMYFCASSERDRVWTFGSGTRLTVV.

The V and J genes are TRBV7-9 and TRBJ2-7, with 7 positions matching TRBD1. From germline, CDR1 is SEHNR and CDR2 FQNEAQ (reference sequence). The CDR3 has 14 amino acids. The J segment lost 3 bases and the V segment lost 5 bases, leaving 7 bases of the junction unmatched. CDR3 in DNA: TGTGCCAGCAGCGCAAGACAGGGCGGCTACGAGCAGTACTTC. Amino acids: CASSARQGGYEQYF.

This clone was counted between two and nine times. CDR3 sequence: CASSIGRNTEAFF. CDR3 nucleotides: TGTGCCAGTAGTATCGGGAGGAACACTGAAGCTTTCTTT. The genes are TRBV19 and TRBJ1-1; D gene ambiguous. Germline V gene lookup returns CDR1 LNHDA and CDR2 SQIVND (reference sequence). This CDR3 is built from 13 residues. The V and J ends lost 3 bases and 1 base respectively, with 6 bases between them.

V gene TRBV18 combines with J gene TRBJ1-2; 8 bases fit TRBD1. Germline-derived CDR1 and CDR2 are KGHSH and LQKENI. The length of the CDR3 is 16 residues. The ends lost 4 bases at V and 6 bases at J; junction bases unmatched: 13. The CDR3 loop reads CASSLQSTGDGHGYTF. DNA of the CDR3: TGTGCCAGCTCACTACAATCGACAGGGGACGGACATGGCTACACCTTC. The variable domain in full, with the rest retrieved from reference TRBV18 and TRBJ1-2, is NAGVMQNPRHLVRRRGQEARLRCSPMKGHSHVYWYRQLPEEGLKFMVYLQKENIIDESGMPKERFSAEFPKEGPSILRIQQVVRGDSAAYFCASSLQSTGDGHGYTFGSGTRLTVV.

The CDR3 bases are TGTGCCAGCAGTTCGGGGGTTTCCTACGAGCAGTACTTC. Encoded protein: CASSSGVSYEQYF. This sequence joins TRBV6-5 and TRBJ2-7, with D perhaps TRBD2 (6 bases). From germline, CDR1 is MNHEY and CDR2 SVGAGI. Trimming shortened V by 4 bases and J by 1 base, and 8 bases separated the two germline ends. This CDR3 comprises 13 residues.

The gene calls are TRBV27 and TRBJ1-2, with 9 bases aligning to TRBD1. After removal of 4 bases from V and 7 bases from J, the junction contained 13 bases not matched to a gene. CDR3 length: 16 residues. In germline, CDR1 is MNHEY, CDR2 SMNVEV (reference sequence). The CDR3 DNA follows: TGTGCCAGCAGTTCATCCCCGGGACAGGGTCTCTCTGGCTACACCTTC. Its translation: CASSSSPGQGLSGYTF.

In its sample, this clone ranks as medium-sized (0.01 to 0.1%). The chain has TRBV2 and TRBJ2-7; D is possibly TRBD2 (5 bases). Germline CDR1 and CDR2: SNHLY and FYNNEI. Trimming removed 7 bases from V and 1 base from J, with 14 bases in between. This CDR3 spans 14 amino acids. CDR3 DNA sequence: TGTGCCAGCATAACGTTAGCGCTATCCTACGAGCAGTACTTC. This gives the protein CASITLALSYEQYF.

The chain links TRBV14 to TRBJ2-1, with D unresolved. Trimming removed 4 bases at V and 0 bases at J, with 10 bases between. The germline V gene has CDR1 SGHDN and CDR2 FVKESK. The length of the CDR3 is 15 residues. The DNA for the CDR3 is TGTGCCAGCAGCCCCTACATGAGCTCCTACAATGAGCAGTTCTTC. Protein product: CASSPYMSSYNEQFF.

This clone has a handful of counts. This sequence joins TRBV5-4 and TRBJ1-2; D unclear. Germline loops: CDR1 SGHNT, CDR2 YYREEE (reference sequence). V was trimmed by 4 bases and J by 3 bases, leaving 10 bases between them. CDR3 length: 13 residues. The DNA for the CDR3 is TGTGCCAGCAGCCCCACCGAGTACTATGGCTACACCTTC. Translated, it gives CASSPTEYYGYTF.

The rearrangement joins TRBV5-1 to TRBJ1-1; D gene ambiguous. Trimming pared 1 base from V and 1 base from J, leaving 11 bases between. The CDR3 loop spans 15 amino acids. Looked up from germline, CDR1 is SGHRS and CDR2 is YFSETQ. DNA of the CDR3: TGCGCCAGCAGCTTGAGTCCGGGGTCGAACACTGAAGCTTTCTTT. Its protein product is CASSLSPGSNTEAFF.

The rearrangement joins TRBV2 to TRBJ1-1; 10 nucleotides align to TRBD1. Per germline, CDR1 SNHLY and CDR2 FYNNEI. This CDR3 is built from 20 residues. The V gene end was trimmed by 5 bases and the J gene end by 2 bases; junction bases not matched to a gene: 20. This CDR3 reads CASSYNGQGERVDKNTEAFF. The CDR3 region has the DNA TGTGCCAGCAGTTACAATGGACAGGGGGAGCGTGTGGACAAAAACACTGAAGCTTTCTTT.

The chain carries TRBV12-5 and TRBJ2-2; D is possibly TRBD1 (6 bases). CDR3 length: 16 amino acids. Germline CDR1 LGHNT, CDR2 FRNRAP. V gave up 0 bases and J gave up 0 bases, with 8 bases separating them. The DNA of the CDR3 is TGTGCTAGTGGTTTGGTAGAGGGGGCGAACACCGGGGAGCTGTTTTTT. It encodes CASGLVEGANTGELFF. The variable domain in full, completed from reference TRBV12-5 and TRBJ2-2, reads DARVTQTPRHKVTEMGQEVTMRCQPILGHNTVFWYRQTMMQGLELLAYFRNRAPLDDSGMPKDRFSAEMPDATLATLKIQPSEPRDSAVYFCASGLVEGANTGELFFGEGSRLTVL.

The J gene is TRBJ1-2, the V gene TRBV7-9, with a tentative D call TRBD1 (5 bases). CDR1 and CDR2 (germline): SEHNR, FQNEAQ (reference sequence). The CDR3 totals 14 residues. The V gene lost 1 base and the J gene lost 4 bases, with 10 bases spanning the gap. CDR3 protein: CASSLEGRSYGYTF. CDR3 nucleotides: TGTGCCAGCAGCTTAGAGGGACGGAGCTATGGCTACACCTTC. The variable domain in full, with the rest retrieved from reference TRBV7-9 and TRBJ1-2, is DTGVSQNPRHKITKRGQNVTFRCDPISEHNRLYWYRQTLGQGPEFLTYFQNEAQLEKSRLLSDRFSAERPKGSFSTLEIQRTEQGDSAMYLCASSLEGRSYGYTFGSGTRLTVV.

This clone has a handful of counts. The V and J genes are TRBV7-9 and TRBJ2-6; TRBD1 is a possible D gene (7 bases). The ends were cut back, 1 base at V and 0 bases at J, with 13 bases in the middle. The CDR3 runs to 18 residues. Germline V gives CDR1 SEHNR, CDR2 FQNEAQ (reference sequence). DNA of the CDR3: TGTGCCAGCAGCTTAGGACAGGGAGGCCACTCTGGGGCCAACGTCCTGACTTTC. It codes for CASSLGQGGHSGANVLTF.

The gene calls are TRBV7-6 and TRBJ2-5; D not resolved. V lost 6 bases, J lost 5 bases, and 10 bases lay in between. The germline gives CDR1 SGHVS, CDR2 FNYEAQ. The length of the CDR3 is 12 residues. In DNA, the CDR3 is TGTGCCAGCAGATTACTTTCGGAGACCCAGTACTTC. Translation: CASRLLSETQYF.

The chain uses TRBV6-1 and TRBJ1-4, with a possible D match to TRBD1 (6 bases). V lost 3 bases to trimming and J lost 2 bases, with 19 bases between them. The CDR3 totals 18 residues. Germline CDR1 and CDR2: MNHNS and SASEGT. The CDR3 here is CASSESPGPGGTNEKLFF. CDR3 sequence (DNA): TGTGCCAGCAGTGAGTCGCCCGGACCCGGGGGCACTAATGAAAAACTGTTTTTT.

This clone has just a few counts. V usage is TRBV7-2 and J usage is TRBJ1-2, with D uncertain. This CDR3 is built from 14 residues. V lost 2 bases and J lost 7, with 14 bases in between. CDR1 and CDR2 (germline): SGHTA, FQGNSA. CDR3 coding DNA: TGTGCCAGCAGCTTAAGCCCGCAGGAAGGTGGCTACACCTTC. Translated: CASSLSPQEGGYTF.

The J gene is TRBJ1-1, the V gene TRBV7-2; tentatively, D is TRBD1 (6 bases). The CDR3 extends over 18 amino acids. Trimming shortened V by 1 base and J by 2 bases, and 20 bases separated the two germline ends. Germline V gene data show CDR1 as SGHTA and CDR2 as FQGNSA. The CDR3 sequence: CASSLEGPGAPINTEAFF. In nucleotides, the CDR3 is TGTGCCAGCAGCTTAGAAGGCCCAGGGGCACCTATTAACACTGAAGCTTTCTTT.